These 21 T cell receptor beta chains were all obtained from the same sample, sequenced in a study of blood T cells in healthy people across ages. Next came a second PCR, run for roughly 6 to 11 cycles, which used a sample-barcoded 5' primer along with a J-beta primer mix. TCRdb used MiXCR to reprocess the 5' RACE reads, holding one entry per CDR3 protein. The table shows about 800,000 distinct CDR3 sequences, with 55% to 75% occurring only once. Sequenced: blood. These receptors were taken from a man aged 25 to 40 in good health.

The chain links TRBV12-3 or TRBV12-4 to TRBJ1-2; D remains unclear. The V gene lost 3 bases and the J gene lost 5 bases, with 16 bases spanning the gap. The CDR3 has 15 amino acids. In DNA form, the CDR3 reads TGTGCCAGCAGTTTCGACTTGACCCTGGGGTATGGCTACACCTTC. Its protein is CASSFDLTLGYGYTF.

In this sample, this clonotype turned up a few times. This CDR3 is CAISESRQAGEQYF. The CDR3, as DNA: TGTGCCATCAGTGAGTCCCGACAGGCCGGCGAGCAGTACTTC. V and J are TRBV10-3 and TRBJ2-7; D is possibly TRBD1 (6 bases). The CDR3 has 14 amino acids. The germline V and J ends were trimmed by 0 bases and 6 bases, with 12 bases remaining between them. Germline V gene lookup returns CDR1 ENHRY and CDR2 SYGVKD.

CDR3 sequence: CSARGTHSDEQYF. The CDR3 DNA is TGCAGTGCTAGGGGGACTCATTCCGACGAGCAGTACTTC. The chain employs TRBV20-1 and TRBJ2-1, with a tentative D call TRBD2 (6 bases). TRBJ2-7 matches the DNA end more closely, so the J call is doubtful. Germline loops: CDR1 DFQATT, CDR2 SNEGSKA (reference sequence). The CDR3 extends over 13 amino acids.

The chain carries TRBV6-5 and TRBJ2-7; D gene ambiguous. CDR1 and CDR2 (germline): MNHEY, SVGAGI. Trimming took off 0 bases at V and 6 bases at J, with 9 bases between the two ends. The CDR3 contains 13 residues. The CDR3 protein is CASSYSGQSEQYF. The CDR3, as DNA: TGTGCCAGCAGTTACTCGGGTCAGTCCGAGCAGTACTTC.

This clonotype has only a few counts. The chain has TRBV6-6 and TRBJ1-6, with TRBD1 identical over 7 bases. V gave up 7 bases and J gave up 7 bases; unmatched junction bases: 7. There are 14 residues in the CDR3. The V gene's germline CDR1 is MNHNY and CDR2 SVGAGI (reference sequence). DNA for the CDR3: TGTGCCAGCACCCTGGGACAGCCGAATTCACCCCTCCACTTT. Translating it yields CASTLGQPNSPLHF.

The chain joins TRBV7-9 to TRBJ2-1; no reliable D call. Germline CDR1 reads SEHNR; CDR2 reads FQNEAQ (reference sequence). The CDR3 extends over 11 amino acids. V gave up 7 bases and J gave up 6 bases, with 7 bases separating them. CDR3 amino acids: CASTKGNEQFF. The CDR3 nucleotides read TGTGCCAGCACGAAAGGCAATGAGCAGTTCTTC. The full variable domain, with the rest looked up from reference TRBV7-9 and TRBJ2-1, is DTGVSQNPRHKITKRGQNVTFRCDPISEHNRLYWYRQTLGQGPEFLTYFQNEAQLEKSRLLSDRFSAERPKGSFSTLEIQRTEQGDSAMYLCASTKGNEQFFGPGTRLTVL.

This chain joins TRBV7-6 and TRBJ2-5; D is uncertain. CDR3 size: 12 residues. The V gene's germline CDR1 is SGHVS and CDR2 FNYEAQ. Trimming removed 2 bases from V and 11 bases from J, with 12 bases in between. The CDR3 sequence is CASSLLSDEQYF. For the CDR3, the DNA is TGTGCCAGCAGCTTACTCTCGGATGAGCAGTACTTC.

The chain recombines TRBV2 with TRBJ2-3; no clear D. The CDR3 is 12 amino acids. Trimming removed 6 bases at V and 9 bases at J, with 13 bases between. In germline, CDR1 is SNHLY, CDR2 FYNNEI. In nucleotides, the CDR3 is TGTGCCAGCAGGACTCGAGGATACACGCAGTATTTT. It translates to CASRTRGYTQYF. The full variable domain, its missing parts supplied by reference TRBV2 and TRBJ2-3, is EPEVTQTPSHQVTQMGQEVILRCVPISNHLYFYWYRQILGQKVEFLVSFYNNEISEKSEIFDDQFSVERPDGSNFTLKIRSTKLEDSAMYFCASRTRGYTQYFGPGTRLTVL.

The J gene is TRBJ1-1, the V gene TRBV25-1, with D unclear. The CDR3 covers 15 residues. The germline gives CDR1 MGHDK, CDR2 SYGVNS. V was shortened by 3 bases and J by 2 bases, with 13 bases between the two germline ends. The CDR3 sequence is CASSDNLSGNTEAFF. For the CDR3, the DNA is TGTGCCAGCAGTGACAACCTATCCGGAAACACTGAAGCTTTCTTT.

The chain links TRBV20-1 to TRBJ2-1; 8 bases map to TRBD2. Germline loops: CDR1 DFQATT, CDR2 SNEGSKA (reference sequence). The CDR3 runs 16 residues. The junction had 13 bases not matched to a gene; V was cut back by 3 bases and J by 6 bases. CDR3 nucleotide sequence: TGCAGTGCTAGCTCCCCGGGACTAGAACTCCGCAATGAGCAGTTCTTC. This codes for CSASSPGLELRNEQFF.

A few counts support this clonotype. This chain uses TRBV20-1 with TRBJ1-1; D possibly corresponds to TRBD1 (5 bases). Germline CDR1 and CDR2: DFQATT and SNEGSKA (reference sequence). CDR3 length equals 12 residues. CDR3 nucleotide sequence: TGCACCCCATCCCAGGGGAACACTGAAGCTTTCTTT. Translated, it gives CTPSQGNTEAFF.

The sample holds a few counts of this clonotype. The chain employs TRBV7-2 and TRBJ2-1; the match to TRBD2 covers 11 bases. Germline V lookup: CDR1 SGHTA, CDR2 FQGNSA. Unmatched junction bases numbered 7, after V lost 5 bases and J lost 10 bases. The CDR3 totals 14 residues. CDR3 sequence: CASSGGLAVREQFF. The CDR3 bases are TGTGCCAGCAGCGGGGGACTAGCGGTTAGGGAGCAGTTCTTC.

This chain connects TRBV20-1 to TRBJ1-2; no reliable D call. CDR1 and CDR2 (germline): DFQATT, SNEGSKA (reference sequence). V lost 6 bases and J 3 bases, leaving 11 bases between the germline ends. This CDR3 is built from 12 residues. The CDR3 nucleotides are TGCAGTGCCTCCCGGGGATACTATGGCTACACCTTC. The encoded protein is CSASRGYYGYTF.

This chain joins TRBV29-1 and TRBJ2-4, with 7 bases identical to TRBD2. Trimming took 3 bases from V and 0 from J; bases not matched to a gene: 8. CDR3 length equals 16 residues. CDR1 is SQVTM, CDR2 ANQGSEA, per germline. CDR3 DNA: TGCAGCGTTGACCTCGGACTAGGCCTAGCCAAAAACATTCAGTACTTC. It translates to CSVDLGLGLAKNIQYF. The variable domain in full, completed from reference TRBV29-1 and TRBJ2-4, reads SAVISQKPSRDICQRGTSLTIQCQVDSQVTMMFWYRQQPGQSLTLIATANQGSEATYESGFVIDKFPISRPNLTFSTLTVSNMSPEDSSIYLCSVDLGLGLAKNIQYFGAGTRLSVL.

On this clonotype: Compared with germline, one end of the junction differs, possibly owing to a read error. The chain has TRBV20-1 and TRBJ2-1, with a tentative D call TRBD2 (6 bases). The CDR3 totals 16 residues. Germline V gene data show CDR1 as DFQATT and CDR2 as SNEGSKA (reference sequence). Here the CDR3 reads CSADARDSSSHNEQFF. The CDR3 DNA follows: TGCAGTGCCGACGCGAGGGACTCAAGCTCCCACAATGAGCAGTTCTTC.

The gene calls are TRBV20-1 and TRBJ2-3; D is unresolved. Germline V lookup: CDR1 DFQATT, CDR2 SNEGSKA (reference sequence). CDR3 size: 13 residues. V was pared by 2 bases and J by 0 bases, with 6 bases between. The chain's CDR3 is CSARFRSTDTQYF. The CDR3 DNA follows: TGCAGTGCTAGATTTCGGAGCACAGATACGCAGTATTTT.

This clonotype appeared a few times. The chain has TRBV20-1 and TRBJ2-4; D ambiguous. Germline V CDR1 and CDR2: DFQATT, SNEGSKA (reference sequence). This CDR3 has 13 residues. Trimming removed 5 bases from V and 1 base from J, with 9 bases in between. The CDR3 spells CSAPGRAKNIQYF. The CDR3 DNA reads as TGCAGTGCTCCCGGACGGGCCAAAAACATTCAGTACTTC.

This clonotype came up a few times. The V gene is TRBV4-1, the J gene TRBJ2-1; D is ambiguous. The V gene lost 3 bases and the J gene lost 9 bases, with 18 bases spanning the gap. Germline-derived CDR1 and CDR2 are MGHRA and YSYEKL. The CDR3 sequence is 15 residues long. CDR3 region: CASSHTPVYQIEQFF. CDR3 coding DNA: TGCGCCAGCAGCCACACACCCGTTTACCAGATTGAGCAGTTCTTC.

The chain uses TRBV10-3 and TRBJ2-1; either TRBD1 or TRBD2 may supply D (7 bases each). V lost 5 bases and J lost 5, with 13 bases in between. Germline CDR1 is ENHRY and CDR2 is SYGVKD. This CDR3 spans 14 amino acids. CDR3 in amino acids: CAISQGGGNNEQFF. CDR3 coding DNA: TGTGCCATCAGTCAGGGGGGGGGCAACAATGAGCAGTTCTTC.

The chain joins TRBV2 to TRBJ2-1; the match to TRBD1 covers 10 bases. The germline gives CDR1 SNHLY, CDR2 FYNNEI. V was clipped by 6 bases and J by 10 bases; unmatched bases: 9. The CDR3 sequence is 14 residues long. CDR3 sequence (DNA): TGTGCCAGCAGGGGACAGGGGATCTCCTACGAGCAGTTCTTC. Its translation: CASRGQGISYEQFF. The full variable domain, completed using reference TRBV2 and TRBJ2-1, is EPEVTQTPSHQVTQMGQEVILRCVPISNHLYFYWYRQILGQKVEFLVSFYNNEISEKSEIFDDQFSVERPDGSNFTLKIRSTKLEDSAMYFCASRGQGISYEQFFGPGTRLTVL.

The genes are TRBV15 and TRBJ2-3; 12 bases line up with TRBD2. Trimming took 4 bases from V and 4 from J; bases not matched to a gene: 9. Germline V CDR1 and CDR2: LNHNV, YYDKDF (reference sequence). This CDR3 region has 17 residues. The CDR3 here is CATSNIRTSGKADTQYF. The CDR3 DNA reads as TGTGCCACCAGCAATATAAGGACTAGCGGGAAGGCAGATACGCAGTATTTT.